One and the same sample provided the 19 T cell receptor beta chains below, sequenced in a study of T-cell memory formation after mild COVID-19. TCRdb fed the 5' RACE reads into MiXCR, producing one record per CDR3 protein. The profile shows 130,000 to 150,000 distinct CDR3 sequences, about 6% of them singletons. Sample: PBMCs or a T cell subset sorted from them (not recorded which). The receptors stem from an adult woman who had mild COVID-19 (a few samples of this study predate the infection). Cell type and time point are not known.

In its sample, this clonotype was seen a few times. The chain links TRBV5-5 to TRBJ2-1; unclear D gene. The CDR3 loop spans 18 amino acids. Trimming left V 4 bases short and J 0 bases short, with 20 bases between. Germline CDR1 reads SGHKS; CDR2 reads YYEKEE (reference sequence). For the CDR3, the DNA is TGTGCCAGCAGCCCGAGAGGTGCTAGTCCCCGCTCCTACAATGAGCAGTTCTTC. Translation: CASSPRGASPRSYNEQFF.

The V gene is TRBV9, the J gene TRBJ1-1; no firm D call. The CDR3 extends over 15 amino acids. CDR1 is SGDLS and CDR2 is YYNGEE in the germline V gene. Deletions cut 4 bases from V and 5 bases from J, with 18 bases between. CDR3: CASSNRGGSGTEAFF. The CDR3 nucleotides are TGTGCCAGCAGCAACCGGGGAGGGTCTGGAACTGAAGCTTTCTTT.

This clonotype was recorded at least ten times. The rearrangement joins TRBV6-5 to TRBJ2-3; a possible D gene is TRBD2 (6 bases). Per germline, CDR1 MNHEY and CDR2 SVGAGI. The CDR3 has 14 residues. V shed 3 bases and J shed 6 bases, with 13 bases lying between them. The chain's CDR3 is CASSYSGRRDTQYF. CDR3 bases: TGTGCCAGCAGTTATAGCGGAAGGCGGGATACGCAGTATTTT.

This clonotype was counted ten times or more. J is TRBJ2-3 and V is TRBV6-6; a possible D gene is TRBD2 (7 bases). Germline values: CDR1 MNHNY, CDR2 SVGAGI (reference sequence). The length of the CDR3 is 14 residues. Trimming cost V 2 bases and J 5 bases, with 11 bases left between them. The CDR3 reads CASSYGGGLDTQYF. The CDR3 DNA sequence: TGTGCCAGCAGTTACGGGGGGGGCCTAGATACGCAGTATTTT.

This clonotype was counted between two and nine times. The chain has TRBV6-5 and TRBJ2-4, with D perhaps matching TRBD1 (5 bases). V gave up 5 bases and J gave up 3 bases, with 14 bases separating them. This CDR3 is 15 amino acids long. CDR1 MNHEY and CDR2 SVGAGI come from the germline V gene. The CDR3: CASSDAGISKNIQYF. The CDR3 DNA is TGTGCCAGCAGTGACGCAGGGATTAGCAAAAACATTCAGTACTTC.

This clonotype turned up a few times. The chain carries TRBV11-2 and TRBJ2-7; TRBD2 might be the D (6 bases). V lost 1 base and J 2 bases, leaving 12 bases between the germline ends. The CDR3 is made up of 15 amino acids. Germline CDR1 and CDR2: SGHAT and FQNNGV. This chain's CDR3 is CASSLGGGDPYEQYF. In DNA form, the CDR3 reads TGTGCCAGCAGCTTAGGGGGCGGGGACCCCTACGAGCAGTACTTC.

This clonotype was counted ten times or more. J is TRBJ2-3 and V is TRBV24-1, with D possibly called TRBD1 or TRBD2 (5 bases each). The V gene lost 4 bases and the J gene lost 1 base, with 14 bases spanning the gap. Germline V lookup: CDR1 KGHDR, CDR2 SFDVKD. This CDR3 spans 16 amino acids. The CDR3, as DNA: TGTGCCACCAGTGACCTAGAACTAGGGGGCACAGATACGCAGTATTTT. Translation: CATSDLELGGTDTQYF.

This clonotype was recorded many times. This chain connects TRBV4-1 to TRBJ2-2; no reliable D call. Trimming stripped 0 bases from V and 3 bases from J, with 8 bases between. Germline V gene data show CDR1 as MGHRA and CDR2 as YSYEKL. CDR3 size: 15 residues. Written as DNA, the CDR3 is TGCGCCAGCAGCCAAGACGTGGCGTACACCGGGGAGCTGTTTTTT. Protein product: CASSQDVAYTGELFF.

There are a few counts of this clonotype. One junction end disagrees with the germline gene, perhaps due to a read error. The chain links TRBV29-1 to TRBJ1-1; possible D gene TRBD1, 5 bases. This CDR3 spans 12 amino acids. The germline V gene has CDR1 SQVTM and CDR2 ANQGSEA. CDR3 amino acids: CSVEGADTEAFF. CDR3 DNA sequence: TGCAGCGTGGAAGGGGCGGACACTGAAGCTTTCTTT.

This clonotype came up a few times. The chain joins TRBV4-1 to TRBJ2-1, with D perhaps assigned TRBD1 or TRBD2 (5 bases each). This CDR3 region has 14 residues. CDR1 is MGHRA, CDR2 YSYEKL, per germline. V lost 6 bases, J lost 4 bases, and 13 bases lay in between. The CDR3 bases are TGCGCCAGCAGACGAGGGGTAGTGTACAATGAGCAGTTCTTC. Encoded protein: CASRRGVVYNEQFF.

The chain couples TRBV19 to TRBJ1-1; TRBD1 agrees at 9 bases. This CDR3 is built from 14 residues. Germline V gene data show CDR1 as LNHDA and CDR2 as SQIVND (reference sequence). Trimming removed 8 bases from V and 3 bases from J; junction bases left unmatched: 7. The CDR3 region has the DNA TGTGCCAGTGCTACAGGGGGCTCGGACACTGAAGCTTTCTTT. Translating it yields CASATGGSDTEAFF.

This clonotype was picked up a small number of times. The chain combines TRBV4-3 with TRBJ2-3; D call uncertain. CDR3 length: 13 residues. CDR1 LGHNA and CDR2 YSLEER come from the germline V gene. V lost 0 bases to trimming and J lost 6 bases, with 7 bases between them. CDR3 nucleotides: TGCGCCAGCAGCCAAGAAGCGTCGGATACGCAGTATTTT. Its protein is CASSQEASDTQYF.

The V and J genes are TRBV10-2 and TRBJ2-3; unclear D gene. This CDR3 is built from 14 residues. Deletions cut 3 bases from V and 6 bases from J, with 13 bases between. Germline loops: CDR1 WSHSY, CDR2 SAAADI. The CDR3 region has the DNA TGCGCCAGCAGTGAAGGTAGCTTAAGTGATACGCAGTATTTT. Its protein is CASSEGSLSDTQYF.

Ten or more counts support this clonotype. The V call is TRBV20-1, the J call TRBJ2-4; 9 positions match TRBD2. Germline V gene data show CDR1 as DFQATT and CDR2 as SNEGSKA (reference sequence). This CDR3 contains 17 residues. Losses at the gene ends were 3 bases for V and 0 bases for J; bases not matched to a gene: 9. The CDR3 protein is CSARGERGDLAKNIQYF. The CDR3 region has the DNA TGCAGTGCTAGGGGAGAGCGGGGGGACTTAGCCAAAAACATTCAGTACTTC.

The chain is built from TRBV12-3 or TRBV12-4 and TRBJ2-7; 8 bases map to TRBD2. This CDR3 is 13 amino acids long. The junction had 3 bases not matched to a gene; V was cut back by 8 bases and J by 0 bases. The CDR3 loop reads CASASGSSYEQYF. The DNA for the CDR3 is TGTGCCAGCGCCAGCGGGAGCTCCTACGAGCAGTACTTC.

This clonotype was detected only a few times. The chain uses TRBV5-1 and TRBJ2-3, with 10 nucleotides matching TRBD2. J lost 2 bases, V lost 4 bases, and 7 bases had no gene match. The CDR3 runs to 16 residues. Per the germline V gene, CDR1 is SGHRS and CDR2 is YFSETQ. DNA of the CDR3: TGCGCCAGCAGCAACGGACTAGCGGAGAACACAGATACGCAGTATTTT. Encoded protein: CASSNGLAENTDTQYF.

This clonotype showed up many times. For the CDR3, the DNA is TGTGCCAGCTCCCGGACTTCAGGAACCTACAATGAGCAGTTCTTC. This translates into CASSRTSGTYNEQFF. The chain joins TRBV9 to TRBJ2-1; D is possibly TRBD2 (5 bases). Trimming pared 7 bases from V and 2 bases from J, leaving 16 bases between. The CDR3 sequence is 15 residues long. Germline V lookup: CDR1 SGDLS, CDR2 YYNGEE.

This clonotype turned up a few times. The gene calls are TRBV29-1 and TRBJ2-7; perhaps TRBD2 as D (5 bases). Germline CDR1 is SQVTM and CDR2 is ANQGSEA. V dropped 3 bases and J dropped 3 bases, with 6 bases sitting between them. This CDR3 is built from 11 residues. In nucleotides, the CDR3 is TGCAGCGTTGACGACTACTACGAGCAGTACTTC. It specifies CSVDDYYEQYF.

This clonotype was detected only a few times. The chain recombines TRBV27 with TRBJ2-1; 7 nucleotides align to TRBD1. Germline CDR1 is MNHEY and CDR2 is SMNVEV (reference sequence). The CDR3 length is 14 residues. V dropped 7 bases and J dropped 4; count of bases not matched to a gene: 7. CDR3 nucleotides: TGTGCCAGCACTAGGCAGGGGGAGTACAATGAGCAGTTCTTC. The encoded protein is CASTRQGEYNEQFF.